The present T cell receptor beta chain was sequenced within a study of T cell responses to AZD1222 COVID-19 vaccine. Study-wide results and caveats: Rises in breadth and depth of Spike-specific TCRs came after two AZD1222 doses. Just a handful of AZD1222 recipients were seropositive at baseline.

This clone was observed a few times. Its antigen is not identified. TCRdb's table, derived via immunoSEQ multiplex PCR, lists solely in-frame clones and lacks some. The data show tens of thousands of clones, 80% to 85% seen once. The CDR3 has 15 amino acids. With 7 bases clipped from V and 0 bases from J, the junction kept 5 bases outside the gene matches. Germline CDR1 and CDR2: SGHVS and FQNEAQ. V gene TRBV7-8 combines with J gene TRBJ2-2, with 7 bases matching TRBD1. The sample here was peripheral blood, taken on day 0 of AZD1222 vaccination. The receptor's source is an adult in good health. The CDR3 sequence is CASTLDRANTGELFF. CDR3 DNA sequence: TGTGCCAGCACGCTAGACAGGGCGAACACCGGGGAGCTGTTTTTT.